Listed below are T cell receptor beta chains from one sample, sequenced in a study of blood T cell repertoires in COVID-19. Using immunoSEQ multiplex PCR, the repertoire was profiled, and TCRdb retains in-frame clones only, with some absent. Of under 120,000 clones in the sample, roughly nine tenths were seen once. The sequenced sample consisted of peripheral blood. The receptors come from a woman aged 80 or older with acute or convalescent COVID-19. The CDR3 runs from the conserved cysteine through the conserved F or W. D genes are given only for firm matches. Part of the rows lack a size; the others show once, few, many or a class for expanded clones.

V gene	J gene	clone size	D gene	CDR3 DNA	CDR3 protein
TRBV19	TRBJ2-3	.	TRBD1	TGTGCCAGTAGTATCTGGACAGGGAGCACAGATACGCAGTATTTT	CASSIWTGSTDTQYF
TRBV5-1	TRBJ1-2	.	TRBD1	TGCGCCAGCAGCTCACAGGGGACTAACTATGGCTACACCTTC	CASSSQGTNYGYTF
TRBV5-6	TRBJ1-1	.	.	TGTGCCAGCACGGTCCTCCCTGTGAACACTGAAGCTTTCTTT	CASTVLPVNTEAFF
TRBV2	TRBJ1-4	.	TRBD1	TGTGCCAGCAGCGGTCCGACAGGGACGCGCGAAAAACTGTTTTTT	CASSGPTGTREKLFF
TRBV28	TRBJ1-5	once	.	TGTGCCAGCAGTTTCGGCAATCAGCCCCAGCATTTT	CASSFGNQPQHF
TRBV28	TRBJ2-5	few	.	TGTGCCAGCAGTCCCCCCACTAGCAGCCAAGAGACCCAGTACTTC	CASSPPTSSQETQYF
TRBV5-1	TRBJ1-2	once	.	TGCGCCAGCAGCTTGGGTTCGGGGGATGGCTACACCTTC	CASSLGSGDGYTF
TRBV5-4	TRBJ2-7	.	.	TGTGCCAGCAGCCGTACGGGGGAATCTTTTAGCTCCTACGAGCAGTACTTC	CASSRTGESFSSYEQYF
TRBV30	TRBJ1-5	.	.	TGTGCCTGGAGTGAACAGACCAATCAGCCCCAGCATTTT	CAWSEQTNQPQHF
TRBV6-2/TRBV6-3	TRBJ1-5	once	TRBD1	TGTGCCAGCAGTTACCAGATTAAACAGGGGTTCTCGGCCCAGCCCCAGCATTTT	CASSYQIKQGFSAQPQHF
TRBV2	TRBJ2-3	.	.	TGTGCCAGCAGCTCGCCCAGAGATACGCAGTATTTT	CASSSPRDTQYF
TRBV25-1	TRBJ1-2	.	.	TGTGCCAGCAGTGAATACTGGGGCGGCTACACCTTC	CASSEYWGGYTF
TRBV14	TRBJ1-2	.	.	TGTGCCAGCAGCCTCGGGTCCTCCCTTCCAAACTATGGCTACACCTTC	CASSLGSSLPNYGYTF
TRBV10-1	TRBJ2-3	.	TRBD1	TGCGCCAGCAGTGAGTTGACAGGGAGCACAGATACGCAGTATTTT	CASSELTGSTDTQYF
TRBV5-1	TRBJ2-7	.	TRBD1	TGCGCCAGCAGCTTGGCCGGACAGGGGGTGGACGAGCAGTACTTC	CASSLAGQGVDEQYF
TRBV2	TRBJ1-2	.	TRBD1	TGTGCCAGCAGTGAAAGCGACAGGGTTCGTGGCTACACCTTC	CASSESDRVRGYTF
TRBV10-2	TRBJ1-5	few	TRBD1	TGCGCCAGCAGTGGGGACAGGCGTAATCAGCCCCAGCATTTT	CASSGDRRNQPQHF
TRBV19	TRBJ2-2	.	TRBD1	TGTGCCAGTACCCCAAGGGACAGGGGGCGGACCGGGGAGCTGTTTTTT	CASTPRDRGRTGELFF
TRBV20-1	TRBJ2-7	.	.	TGCAGTGCACTTGTATCCCTCGAGCAGTACTTC	CSALVSLEQYF
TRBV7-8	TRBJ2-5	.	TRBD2	TGTGCCAGCAGGAGACTAGCGGGGGGGCTGAGCCAAGAGACCCAGTACTTC	CASRRLAGGLSQETQYF
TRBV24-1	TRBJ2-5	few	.	TGTGCCACCAGTAGGGGCAATCAAGAGACCCAGTACTTC	CATSRGNQETQYF
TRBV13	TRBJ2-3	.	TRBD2	TGTGCCAGCAGCTCCACACTAGCGGGGGGGCTCGATGGGGCAGATACGCAGTATTTT	CASSSTLAGGLDGADTQYF
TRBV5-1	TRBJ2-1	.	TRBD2	TGCGCCAGCAGCCTGACCGGGGGGGTTGATGAGCAGTTCTTC	CASSLTGGVDEQFF
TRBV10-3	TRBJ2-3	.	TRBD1	TGTGCCATCAGTGTCCGGGACAGGGGACCAGATACGCAGTATTTT	CAISVRDRGPDTQYF
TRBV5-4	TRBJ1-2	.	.	TGTGCCAGCAGCTCCTCATTAGAGATACCTAACTATGGCTACACCTTC	CASSSSLEIPNYGYTF
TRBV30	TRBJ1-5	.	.	TGTGCCTGGAGTCTCTCAGGGTGGAATCAGCCCCAGCATTTT	CAWSLSGWNQPQHF
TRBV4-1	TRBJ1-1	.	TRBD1	TGCGCCAGCAGCGCGGAGGGGGCGAACACTGAAGCTTTCTTT	CASSAEGANTEAFF
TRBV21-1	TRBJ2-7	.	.	TGTGCCAGCAGCAATATCGGGACAGTGCACGAGCAGTACTTC	CASSNIGTVHEQYF
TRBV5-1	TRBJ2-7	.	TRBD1	TGCGCCAGCAGCGGCGACAGGGCCTACGAGCAGTACTTC	CASSGDRAYEQYF
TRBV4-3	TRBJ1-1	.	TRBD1	TGCGCCAGCAGCCGGGGACAGGGTGGTTCTGAAGCTTTCTTT	CASSRGQGGSEAFF
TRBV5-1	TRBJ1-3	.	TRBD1	TGCGCCAGCAGTGGGGGACAGGGGTCTGGAAACACCATATATTTT	CASSGGQGSGNTIYF
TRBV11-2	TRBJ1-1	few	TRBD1	TGTGCCAGCAGCTTGTCGCGGACAGGGGTCACTGAAGCTTTCTTT	CASSLSRTGVTEAFF
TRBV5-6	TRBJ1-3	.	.	TGTGCCAGCAGCTTTGCGCTCGGGGGAAACACCATATATTTT	CASSFALGGNTIYF
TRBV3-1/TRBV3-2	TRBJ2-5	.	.	TGTGCCAGCAGCCACAGGGCTCAAGAGACCCAGTACTTC	CASSHRAQETQYF
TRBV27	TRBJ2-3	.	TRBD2	TGTGCCAGCAGTTTAGCGGGGGGGCGGGCAGATACGCAGTATTTT	CASSLAGGRADTQYF
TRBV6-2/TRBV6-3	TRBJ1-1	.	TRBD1	TGTGCCAGCAGTAAACGACAGGGGCCAACGAACACTGAAGCTTTCTTT	CASSKRQGPTNTEAFF
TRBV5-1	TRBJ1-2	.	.	TGCGCCAGCAGCTTGGACAGACCCTATGGCTACACCTTC	CASSLDRPYGYTF
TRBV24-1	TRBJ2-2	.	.	TGTGCCACCAGTGATTTGCCTGGCAGGTCAAACACCGGGGAGCTGTTTTTT	CATSDLPGRSNTGELFF
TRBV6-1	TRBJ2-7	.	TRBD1	TGTGCCAGCAGTGAAATGTGGGGACAGGCTTCCTACGAGCAGTACTTC	CASSEMWGQASYEQYF
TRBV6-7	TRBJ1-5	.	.	TGTGCCAGCAGCCCCGGACAGAGAAGCAATCAGCCCCAGCATTTT	CASSPGQRSNQPQHF
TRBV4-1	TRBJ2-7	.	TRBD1	TGCGCCAGCAGCCAGGACGGGACAGGGTGGTCCTACGAGCAGTACTTC	CASSQDGTGWSYEQYF